Below, 25 T cell receptor beta chains from the same sample are listed, as sequenced in a study of technical replicates of blood from a few donors. The method was immunoSEQ multiplex PCR; TCRdb's version includes in-frame clones alone and lacks a portion of them. The table includes more than 65,000 clones, around 90% detected once. Sequencing was performed on T cells isolated from PBMCs. Receptors were obtained from a human donor in good health.

This chain connects TRBV11-2 to TRBJ2-1; the D is unclear. CDR1 is SGHAT and CDR2 is FQNNGV in the germline V gene. This CDR3 region has 16 residues. V was trimmed by 0 bases and J by 0 bases, leaving 9 bases between them. CDR3 bases: TGTGCCAGCAGCTTAGATAGTACTTACTCCTACAATGAGCAGTTCTTC. It codes for CASSLDSTYSYNEQFF. Full variable domain (rest looked up from reference TRBV11-2 and TRBJ2-1): EAGVAQSPRYKIIEKRQSVAFWCNPISGHATLYWYQQILGQGPKLLIQFQNNGVVDDSQLPKDRFSAERLKGVDSTLKIQPAKLEDSAVYLCASSLDSTYSYNEQFFGPGTRLTVL.

This chain connects TRBV2 to TRBJ2-3; 11 bases agree with TRBD2. The CDR3 spans 14 residues. V was pared by 6 bases and J by 4 bases, with 3 bases of the junction left unmatched. Germline values: CDR1 SNHLY, CDR2 FYNNEI. The CDR3 here is CASRLAGEADTQYF. CDR3 DNA sequence: TGTGCCAGCAGACTAGCGGGAGAGGCAGATACGCAGTATTTT.

This clone was seen once. The genes are TRBV2 and TRBJ2-7; 8 bases map to TRBD1. CDR3 length equals 14 residues. Trimming cost V 2 bases and J 4 bases; bases outside gene matches: 4. Germline assignment: CDR1 SNHLY and CDR2 FYNNEI. CDR3 loop: CASSERTGRYEQYF. CDR3 sequence (DNA): TGTGCCAGCAGTGAAAGGACAGGGCGATACGAGCAGTACTTC.

This clone was observed a few times. The rearrangement joins TRBV11-3 to TRBJ1-1, with 9 bases aligning to TRBD1. The V gene's germline CDR1 is SGHNT and CDR2 YENEEA. The V and J ends lost 5 bases and 1 base, in that order; junction bases with no gene match: 8. The CDR3 totals 16 residues. This chain's CDR3 is CASSPGTGLGNTEAFF. The CDR3 DNA reads TGTGCCAGCAGCCCCGGGACAGGGTTAGGGAACACTGAAGCTTTCTTT.

This rearrangement joins TRBV18 to TRBJ2-2, with D perhaps matching TRBD1 (6 bases). The germline V gene encodes CDR1 KGHSH and CDR2 LQKENI. This CDR3 is built from 14 residues. Trimming removed 6 bases from V and 8 bases from J, with 16 bases in between. CDR3 amino acids: CASSPGHRSGELFF. The CDR3 DNA reads TGTGCCAGCTCCCCGGGACACAGAAGTGGGGAGCTGTTTTTT.

The rearrangement links TRBV28 to TRBJ1-5, with 7 bases fitting TRBD1. After removal of 9 bases from V and 6 bases from J, the junction contained 8 bases not matched to a gene. CDR3 length equals 13 residues. The germline gives CDR1 MDHEN, CDR2 SYDVKM. CDR3 sequence (DNA): TGTGCCAGTACCGGGACAGTACTTCAGCCCCAGCATTTT. Translation gives CASTGTVLQPQHF.

This CDR3 is CASSTTSGALDEQYF. The CDR3 nucleotides read TGTGCCAGTAGTACGACTAGCGGAGCCCTTGACGAGCAGTACTTC. The chain links TRBV19 to TRBJ2-7; 9 bases agree with TRBD2. V lost 4 bases and J lost 5; bases outside the gene matches: 9. CDR1 is LNHDA and CDR2 is SQIVND in the germline V gene (reference sequence). This CDR3 has 15 amino acids. The full variable domain, in which reference TRBV19 and TRBJ2-7 provide the parts outside the CDR3, is DGGITQSPKYLFRKEGQNVTLSCEQNLNHDAMYWYRQDPGQGLRLIYYSQIVNDFQKGDIAEGYSVSREKKESFPLTVTSAQKNPTAFYLCASSTTSGALDEQYFGPGTRLTVT.

The gene calls are TRBV6-6 and TRBJ1-5; 10 positions agree with TRBD1. The CDR3 runs to 15 residues. With 8 bases clipped from V and 3 bases from J, the junction kept 7 bases outside the gene matches. The germline V gene has CDR1 MNHNY and CDR2 SVGAGI (reference sequence). CDR3 DNA: TGTGCCAGCTCCCGACAGGGGGCCAACAATCAGCCCCAGCATTTT. Protein: CASSRQGANNQPQHF.

The V and J genes are TRBV15 and TRBJ2-5; no reliable D call. Trimming removed 3 bases at V and 2 bases at J, with 10 bases between. The CDR3 consists of 14 residues. CDR1 and CDR2 from the germline V gene are LNHNV and YYDKDF (reference sequence). The CDR3 nucleotides read TGTGCCACCAGCAGTGTACTTCTGCAAGAGACCCAGTACTTC. Protein: CATSSVLLQETQYF.

In nucleotides, the CDR3 is TGTGCCATACTGGACAGGGGAAACACCATATATTTT. This sequence encodes CAILDRGNTIYF. The gene calls are TRBV28 and TRBJ1-3; the match to TRBD1 covers 7 bases. Germline V lookup: CDR1 MDHEN, CDR2 SYDVKM. After removal of 10 bases from V and 4 bases from J, the junction contained 4 bases not matched to a gene. The CDR3 contains 12 residues.

V is TRBV2 and J is TRBJ1-1; D might be TRBD1 (5 bases). Per germline, CDR1 SNHLY and CDR2 FYNNEI. The CDR3 spans 12 residues. V was pared by 4 bases and J by 7 bases, with 10 bases between. CDR3 loop: CASSVTDLEAFF. CDR3 DNA sequence: TGTGCCAGCAGTGTGACAGACCTTGAAGCTTTCTTT.

The CDR3 nucleotides read TGTGCCAGCAGCTTAGCGCACCGGGAGTATTACAATGAGCAGTTCTTC. Its protein product is CASSLAHREYYNEQFF. The genes are TRBV7-2 and TRBJ2-1; possible D gene TRBD2, 6 bases. The CDR3 extends over 16 amino acids. Per the germline V gene, CDR1 is SGHTA and CDR2 is FQGNSA. V shed 0 bases and J shed 4 bases, with 13 bases lying between them. Looking up the rest from reference TRBV7-2 and TRBJ2-1 gives the full variable domain: GAGVSQSPSNKVTEKGKDVELRCDPISGHTALYWYRQSLGQGLEFLIYFQGNSAPDKSGLPSDRFSAERTGGSVSTLTIQRTQQEDSAVYLCASSLAHREYYNEQFFGPGTRLTVL.

A single count supports this clone. This chain links TRBV11-1 with TRBJ2-3; TRBD2 aligns across 7 bases. After removal of 4 bases from V and 1 base from J, the junction contained 11 bases not matched to a gene. CDR3 length equals 17 residues. In germline, CDR1 is SGHAT, CDR2 FQDESV (reference sequence). CDR3 sequence: CASSSKDAGVGTDTQYF. CDR3 bases: TGTGCCAGCAGCTCTAAGGATGCGGGAGTGGGCACAGATACGCAGTATTTT.

The V and J genes are TRBV19 and TRBJ1-3; 8 nucleotides match TRBD1. The germline V gene has CDR1 LNHDA and CDR2 SQIVND (reference sequence). Trimming cost V 7 bases and J 0 bases; bases outside gene matches: 14. The length of the CDR3 is 18 residues. CDR3 sequence: CASTSADRGPTSGNTIYF. The DNA for the CDR3 is TGTGCCAGTACCTCCGCCGACAGGGGCCCTACCTCTGGAAACACCATATATTTT.

CDR3 amino acids: CASSESISETQYF. The CDR3, as DNA: TGTGCCAGCAGTGAGAGTATATCGGAGACCCAGTACTTC. The chain couples TRBV6-1 to TRBJ2-5; D gene uncertain. Germline lookup yields CDR1 MNHNS and CDR2 SASEGT. Trimming removed 3 bases from V and 5 bases from J, with 10 bases in between. The CDR3 runs to 13 residues.

This sequence joins TRBV19 and TRBJ2-5; 11 nucleotides agree with TRBD2. V trimming: 10 bases; J trimming: 4 bases; junction bases outside the gene matches: 11. The germline V gene has CDR1 LNHDA and CDR2 SQIVND (reference sequence). CDR3 length: 15 residues. CDR3: CATTPLAGGRETQYF. The CDR3 nucleotides read TGTGCCACCACCCCGCTAGCGGGAGGCCGAGAGACCCAGTACTTC.

The V and J genes are TRBV4-2 and TRBJ2-7; possibly TRBD2 for D (6 bases). Germline V gene lookup returns CDR1 LGHNA and CDR2 YNFKEQ. This CDR3 comprises 13 residues. V was clipped by 5 bases and J by 5 bases, with 13 bases between them. CDR3 bases: TGTGCCAGCAGCACCCTAGCGTTCGACGAGCAGTACTTC. Protein: CASSTLAFDEQYF.

The chain has TRBV19 and TRBJ1-2, with 7 bases aligning to TRBD1. Trimming cost V 6 bases and J 5 bases; bases outside gene matches: 6. The germline V gene encodes CDR1 LNHDA and CDR2 SQIVND (reference sequence). This CDR3 region has 13 residues. Here the CDR3 reads CASSHTGAYGYTF. The DNA of the CDR3 is TGTGCCAGTAGCCACACAGGGGCTTATGGCTACACCTTC.

The chain links TRBV4-1 to TRBJ2-2; 10 bases align to TRBD2. The CDR3 is made up of 17 amino acids. Germline CDR1 MGHRA, CDR2 YSYEKL. V lost 2 bases and J lost 4; bases outside the gene matches: 7. The CDR3 is CASSQPLAGDPTGELFF. CDR3 DNA sequence: TGCGCCAGCAGCCAACCTCTAGCGGGAGATCCCACCGGGGAGCTGTTTTTT.

This chain links TRBV6-6 with TRBJ1-2, with D unclear. V was shortened by 1 base and J by 8 bases, with 11 bases between the two germline ends. The CDR3 length is 13 residues. Germline V gene data show CDR1 as MNHNY and CDR2 as SVGAGI (reference sequence). Here the CDR3 DNA reads TGTGCCAGCAGTTACTTTCCCGGGGAAGGCTACACCTTC. Its protein product is CASSYFPGEGYTF.

The chain is built from TRBV5-5 and TRBJ2-3; TRBD2 matches at 9 bases. The CDR3 is made up of 14 amino acids. V lost 2 bases, J lost 6 bases, and 4 bases stayed unmatched. Germline V CDR1 and CDR2: SGHKS, YYEKEE (reference sequence). DNA for the CDR3: TGTGCCAGCAGCTTTAGCGGGAGTGCGGATACGCAGTATTTT. This encodes CASSFSGSADTQYF.

The rearrangement links TRBV19 to TRBJ2-7; 7 nucleotides align to TRBD1. The CDR3 totals 14 residues. The trim removed 5 bases at V and 4 bases at J, leaving 8 bases unmatched. Germline CDR1 is LNHDA and CDR2 is SQIVND (reference sequence). The CDR3 is CASSPRDRGYEQYF. CDR3 in DNA: TGTGCCAGTAGTCCCCGGGACAGAGGGTACGAGCAGTACTTC.

The chain carries TRBV7-9 and TRBJ2-1; D not resolved. CDR1 and CDR2 (germline): SEHNR, FQNEAQ (reference sequence). The CDR3 totals 12 residues. The germline V and J ends were trimmed by 0 bases and 8 bases, with 5 bases remaining between them. CDR3 bases: TGTGCCAGCAGCTTAGCGGGCTATGAGCAGTTCTTC. It encodes CASSLAGYEQFF.

The chain carries TRBV7-8 and TRBJ1-4; 9 positions match TRBD1. The CDR3 consists of 11 residues. The V gene's germline CDR1 is SGHVS and CDR2 FQNEAQ. V shed 5 bases, J shed 15 bases, and the junction held 4 bases outside the gene matches. This chain's CDR3 is CASSLRDRVFF. The DNA of the CDR3 is TGTGCCAGCAGCCTCCGGGACAGGGTGTTTTTT.

This clone showed up just once. The chain employs TRBV7-3 and TRBJ2-1, with 9 nucleotides matching TRBD2. The CDR3 totals 15 residues. V gave up 5 bases and J gave up 9 bases; unmatched junction bases: 11. CDR1 is SGHTA, CDR2 FQGTGA, per germline. CDR3 region: CASSPSLAGFSEQFF. DNA for the CDR3: TGTGCCAGCAGCCCTTCCCTAGCGGGATTCAGTGAGCAGTTCTTC.